This T cell receptor (beta chain) came from a study of shared clonotypes between healthy human individuals. Sequencing used immunoSEQ multiplex PCR; TCRdb keeps in-frame clones, though not all of them. The sample lists about 960,000 clones, over 60% occurring once. The receptor comes from a man younger than 30 in good health. The sample comprised memory CD4+ T cells sorted from blood. The subset denotes: CD45RA-negative fraction.

CDR3 bases: TGTGCCAGCTCACCCCGACCTAGCGACCAAGAGACCCAGTACTTC. Translated, it gives CASSPRPSDQETQYF. This rearrangement joins TRBV18 to TRBJ2-5; D may be TRBD2 (6 bases). The CDR3 spans 15 residues. Germline lookup yields CDR1 KGHSH and CDR2 LQKENI. V was cut by 3 bases and J by 0 bases, with 11 bases left in between. The whole variable domain, remainder taken from reference TRBV18 and TRBJ2-5, is NAGVMQNPRHLVRRRGQEARLRCSPMKGHSHVYWYRQLPEEGLKFMVYLQKENIIDESGMPKERFSAEFPKEGPSILRIQQVVRGDSAAYFCASSPRPSDQETQYFGPGTRLLVL.